Listed below are T cell receptor beta chains from one sample, sequenced in a study of blood T cell repertoires in COVID-19. Assay: immunoSEQ multiplex PCR; the TCRdb copy retains only in-frame clones and omits some. The table lists around 320,000 clones, 85% to 90% of them singletons. The specimen was PBMCs or T cells enriched from blood (not recorded which). These receptors were obtained from a woman between 18 and 29 years old with acute COVID-19. The CDR3 runs from the conserved cysteine through the conserved F or W. The D gene is left open where the match is weak. Some rows mark clone size as missing; the rest say once, few, many or name a class of expanded clone.

d_gene	abundance	v_gene	j_gene	CDR3aa	CDR3nt
NA	NA	TRBV7-9	TRBJ1-2	CASSSDNGDYGYTF	TGTGCCAGCAGCTCGGACAATGGGGACTATGGCTACACCTTC
NA	NA	TRBV28	TRBJ2-5	CASSLLSLSSTGRAETQYF	TGTGCCAGCAGTTTATTAAGCCTGTCGTCCACAGGGAGGGCAGAGACCCAGTACTTC
NA	NA	TRBV4-1	TRBJ2-7	CASSQDGLGLEGDEQYF	TGCGCCAGCAGCCAAGATGGGCTCGGACTCGAGGGGGACGAGCAGTACTTC
NA	NA	TRBV6-5	TRBJ2-7	CASSVTGQSYEQYF	TGTGCCAGCAGCGTGACAGGCCAATCCTACGAGCAGTACTTC
TRBD1	NA	TRBV19	TRBJ2-1	CASSSPGTGYNEQFF	TGTGCCAGTAGTTCCCCCGGGACAGGGTACAATGAGCAGTTCTTC
TRBD2	NA	TRBV7-9	TRBJ2-2	CASRGLAGQTGELFF	TGTGCCAGCAGAGGACTAGCGGGACAAACCGGGGAGCTGTTTTTT
TRBD1	NA	TRBV5-1	TRBJ2-2	CASSLGSLSRQGLLRELFF	TGCGCCAGCAGCCTGGGAAGCCTCAGTCGACAGGGGTTGTTGAGGGAGCTGTTTTTT
NA	NA	TRBV29-1	TRBJ2-3	CSVRFRAKDTQYF	TGCAGCGTTCGATTCAGGGCTAAAGATACGCAGTATTTT
TRBD2	NA	TRBV12-3/TRBV12-4	TRBJ2-1	CASSLAGGNEQFF	TGTGCCAGCAGTTTAGCGGGGGGGAATGAGCAGTTCTTC
NA	once	TRBV9	TRBJ2-2	CASSERGSGELFF	TGTGCCAGCAGCGAACGAGGATCCGGGGAGCTGTTTTTT
TRBD1	NA	TRBV9	TRBJ1-1	CASSSEDRSEAFF	TGTGCCAGCAGCTCAGAGGACAGGTCTGAAGCTTTCTTT
TRBD2	NA	TRBV9	TRBJ2-7	CASSRTSGSTEQYF	TGTGCCAGCAGCCGGACTAGCGGGAGTACCGAGCAGTACTTC
TRBD2	once	TRBV30	TRBJ2-7	CAWSRTSGSVYEQYF	TGTGCCTGGAGTCGGACTAGCGGGAGCGTCTACGAGCAGTACTTC
NA	NA	TRBV28	TRBJ1-1	CASHLPGTEAFF	TGTGCCAGCCACCTCCCGGGGACTGAAGCTTTCTTT
TRBD1	NA	TRBV18	TRBJ1-1	CASSLGTGNTEAFF	TGTGCCAGCTCCCTGGGGACAGGGAACACTGAAGCTTTCTTT
TRBD2	once	TRBV4-1	TRBJ2-3	CASSQGVGGSLSTDTQYF	TGCGCCAGCAGCCAAGGAGTGGGCGGGAGCCTATCCACAGATACGCAGTATTTT
TRBD1	NA	TRBV6-5	TRBJ1-2	CASRRTGYGYTF	TGTGCCAGCAGGAGGACAGGCTATGGCTACACCTTC
NA	NA	TRBV2	TRBJ1-3	CASSEQGSGNTIYF	TGTGCCAGCAGTGAACAGGGCTCTGGAAACACCATATATTTT
NA	once	TRBV5-1	TRBJ2-2	CASSLGGTNTGELFF	TGCGCCAGCAGCTTAGGGGGTACGAACACCGGGGAGCTGTTTTTT
TRBD1	NA	TRBV27	TRBJ1-5	CASSSRQGAGQPQHF	TGTGCCAGCAGTTCCCGACAGGGGGCCGGTCAGCCCCAGCATTTT
NA	NA	TRBV2	TRBJ2-2	CASIQHGENTGELFF	TGTGCCAGCATTCAGCACGGAGAGAACACCGGGGAGCTGTTTTTT
TRBD1	NA	TRBV2	TRBJ1-5	CASSGQGSFFNQPQHF	TGTGCCAGCTCTGGACAGGGATCCTTTTTCAATCAGCCCCAGCATTTT
NA	once	TRBV25-1	TRBJ2-2	CASSVRAGELFF	TGTGCCAGCAGTGTGAGGGCCGGGGAGCTGTTTTTT
NA	NA	TRBV19	TRBJ2-1	CASSIILAAYNEQFF	TGTGCCAGTAGTATAATCCTAGCTGCGTACAATGAGCAGTTCTTC
NA	NA	TRBV6-5	TRBJ1-6	CASSLGGGNSPLHF	TGTGCCAGCAGCCTCGGGGGGGGCAATTCACCCCTCCACTTT
NA	NA	TRBV6-6	TRBJ2-5	CASGLRNLETQYF	TGTGCCAGCGGACTCAGAAACTTGGAGACCCAGTACTTC
TRBD1	NA	TRBV28	TRBJ1-5	CASSEGQGFHQPQHF	TGTGCCAGCAGTGAGGGACAGGGGTTTCATCAGCCCCAGCATTTT
TRBD1	NA	TRBV7-9	TRBJ1-1	CASSFGDRENTEAFF	TGTGCCAGCAGCTTTGGGGACAGGGAGAACACTGAAGCTTTCTTT
TRBD1	NA	TRBV11-3	TRBJ1-1	CASSFGRGISTEAFF	TGTGCCAGCAGCTTCGGCAGGGGGATTTCGACTGAAGCTTTCTTT
TRBD1	NA	TRBV10-1	TRBJ2-2	CASSESRGPTGELFF	TGCGCCAGCAGTGAGTCCAGGGGGCCCACCGGGGAGCTGTTTTTT
NA	NA	TRBV12-3/TRBV12-4	TRBJ2-5	CASSPSRGTQYF	TGTGCCAGCAGCCCGAGCCGAGGGACCCAGTACTTC
TRBD1	NA	TRBV5-1	TRBJ2-7	CASSPGQAAYEQYF	TGCGCCAGCAGCCCGGGACAGGCCGCCTACGAGCAGTACTTC
NA	NA	TRBV28	TRBJ2-7	CASSPKYEQYF	TGTGCCAGCAGCCCCAAATACGAGCAGTACTTC
NA	NA	TRBV19	TRBJ2-1	CASSIVGGRASYNEQFF	TGTGCCAGTAGTATAGTAGGGGGGAGGGCCTCCTACAATGAGCAGTTCTTC
TRBD2	few	TRBV6-4	TRBJ2-3	CASSDSREASTDTQYF	TGTGCCAGCAGTGACTCCCGGGAGGCTAGCACAGATACGCAGTATTTT
TRBD1	NA	TRBV6-1	TRBJ2-2	CASRIGTGYTGELFF	TGTGCCAGCAGAATCGGGACAGGGTACACCGGGGAGCTGTTTTTT
TRBD1	NA	TRBV3-1/TRBV3-2	TRBJ1-3	CASSQAAGQAHPRDF	TGTGCCAGCAGCCAAGCCGCCGGACAGGCCCACCCGAGGGATTTT
TRBD1	once	TRBV6-1	TRBJ2-7	CASSEDDREAYEQYF	TGTGCCAGCAGTGAAGATGACAGGGAAGCCTACGAGCAGTACTTC
TRBD1	once	TRBV27	TRBJ1-6	CASSLEDRGHSPLHF	TGTGCCAGCAGTTTGGAAGACAGGGGGCATTCACCCCTCCACTTT